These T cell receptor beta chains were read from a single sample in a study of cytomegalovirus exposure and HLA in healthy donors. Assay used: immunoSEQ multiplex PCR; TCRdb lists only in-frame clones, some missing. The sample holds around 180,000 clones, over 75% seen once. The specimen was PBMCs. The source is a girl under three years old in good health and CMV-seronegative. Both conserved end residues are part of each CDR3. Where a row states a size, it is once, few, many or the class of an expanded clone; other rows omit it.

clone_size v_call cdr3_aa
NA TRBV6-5 CASRAMGGTDTQYF
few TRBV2 CASRNRGPSGNTIYF
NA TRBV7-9 CASSLGIRGPNTEAFF
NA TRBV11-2 CASSFEDRGPYGYTF
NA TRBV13 CASSLELAGDEQFF
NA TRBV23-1 CASSRDRVQETQYF
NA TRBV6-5 CASSQVAGSSYEQYF
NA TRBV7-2 CASSSLAGRRQETQYF
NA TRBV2 CASKVQGTGELFF
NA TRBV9 CASSVDPAYQETQYF
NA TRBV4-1 CASSQGQGSYEQYF
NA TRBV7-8 CASRAGALNTEAFF
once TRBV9 CASSAGGGTIHNEQFF
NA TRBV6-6 CASSSMLAEETQYF
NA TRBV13 CASSLEASGGTDTQYF
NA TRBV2 CASSDVVQYF
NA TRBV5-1 CASLAGTTGELFF
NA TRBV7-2 CASSLRDSYGYTF
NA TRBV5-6 CASSVPETGDSPLHF
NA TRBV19 CATDRGGWGTEAFF
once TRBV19 CASSIVAGPSYEQYF
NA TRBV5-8 CASSQEGLYGYTF
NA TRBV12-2 CASRLGTSGVQFF
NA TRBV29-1 CSAVVRASYEQYF
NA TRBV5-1 CASSRPGQSYEQYF
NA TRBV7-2 CASSLDGRVETQYF
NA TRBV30 CAWTVGQGFSPLHF
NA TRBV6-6 CASEWRDNEQFF